The entry that follows covers one TCR beta chain sequence. The CDR3 spans 16 residues. The V gene lost 7 bases and the J gene lost 1 base, with 14 bases spanning the gap. Germline V gene lookup returns CDR1 SNHLY and CDR2 FYNNEI. The data were taken from a study of cytomegalovirus exposure and HLA in healthy donors. PCR amplification relied on 60 Vbeta primers (plus 13 Jbeta primers). This table comes from immunoSEQ multiplex PCR, and its TCRdb copy is limited to in-frame clones, with some not included. The table shows approximately 160,000 clones, with 80% occurring only once. V is TRBV2 and J is TRBJ2-6; TRBD1 is a possible D gene (5 bases). The sequence was collected from a man between 18 and 35 years old in good health and CMV-seropositive. Sequenced: PBMCs. CDR3 DNA: TGTGCCAGCAATAAGGACACCTTTTCTGGGGCCAACGTCCTGACTTTC. Translated: CASNKDTFSGANVLTF.